The present entry profiles one T cell receptor (beta chain) with its context. The data belong to a study of blood T cell repertoires in COVID-19. Study context: PBMCs, B-cell-depleted T cells, or T cells provided the cDNA or gDNA that made up the material.

Trimming at V came to 1 base and at J to 4 bases, leaving 3 bases not matched to a gene. CDR3 length: 15 amino acids. Germline-derived CDR1 and CDR2 are LGHDT and YNNKEL (reference sequence). Data came from immunoSEQ multiplex PCR; TCRdb stores just in-frame clones and leaves some out. The table includes 250,000 to 300,000 clones, just under 90% detected once. Enrollees, about 18 to 95 years old, lived in approximately 25 US areas. The recovered donors of Cohort 3 showed two negative PCRs, clearance, or symptom resolution. The receptor's source is an older woman who had recovered from COVID-19. Input material: PBMCs or T cells enriched from blood (not recorded which). The chain uses TRBV3-1 (or the pseudogene TRBV3-2) and TRBJ1-2, with 10 bases matching TRBD1. The CDR3 sequence is CASSQGTGGGYGYTF. The CDR3 region has the DNA TGTGCCAGCAGCCAAGGGACAGGGGGAGGCTATGGCTACACCTTC.